This T cell receptor beta chain comes out of a study of blood T cell repertoires in COVID-19. Study-wide background: Specimens from acute and convalescent COVID-19 originated in the United States, Italy and Spain. From T cells, B-cell-depleted T cells, or PBMCs came the material, which was cDNA or gDNA.

Germline loops: CDR1 LNHDA, CDR2 SQIVND (reference sequence). The length of the CDR3 is 14 residues. As to this clone: A junction end diverges from the germline sequence, so it may reflect a read error.

In the original analysis: Amplified reference gene primers provided the basis for estimating nucleated cell counts. Sequencing was performed with immunoSEQ multiplex PCR; in TCRdb, only in-frame clones are kept and a portion is missing. Clonal size and the V and J genes are those of that table, whereas D and trimming came from the DNA. This table has about 230,000 clones, just over 85% appearing once. Seattle's cohort entered during active infection and was followed longitudinally. J is TRBJ2-7 and V is TRBV19; D remains ambiguous. Sequencing used peripheral blood. The TCR originated in a middle-aged man with COVID-19, enrolled during active disease. As DNA, the CDR3 is TGTGCCAGTACCCCTCATATGGGCCTTTACGTGCAGTACTTC. Amino acids: CASTPHMGLYVQYF. Combining the CDR3 with reference TRBV19 and TRBJ2-7 gives the whole variable domain DGGITQSPKYLFRKEGQNVTLSCEQNLNHDAMYWYRQDPGQGLRLIYYSQIVNDFQKGDIAEGYSVSREKKESFPLTVTSAQKNPTAFYLCASTPHMGLYVQYFGPGTRLTVT.